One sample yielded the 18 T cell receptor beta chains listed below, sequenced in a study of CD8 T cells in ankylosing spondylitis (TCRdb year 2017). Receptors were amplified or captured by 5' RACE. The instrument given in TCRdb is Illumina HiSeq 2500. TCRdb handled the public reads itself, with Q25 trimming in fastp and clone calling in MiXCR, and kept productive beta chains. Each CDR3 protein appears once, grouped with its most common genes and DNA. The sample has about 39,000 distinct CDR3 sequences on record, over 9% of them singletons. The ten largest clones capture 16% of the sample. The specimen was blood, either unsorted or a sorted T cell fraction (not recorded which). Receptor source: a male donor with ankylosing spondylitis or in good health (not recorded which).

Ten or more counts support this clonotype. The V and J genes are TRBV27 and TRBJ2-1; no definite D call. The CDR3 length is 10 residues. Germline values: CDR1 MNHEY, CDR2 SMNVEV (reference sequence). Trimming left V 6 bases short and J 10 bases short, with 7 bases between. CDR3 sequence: CASRELEQFF. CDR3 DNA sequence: TGTGCCAGCAGGGAGTTGGAGCAGTTCTTC.

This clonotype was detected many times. CDR3 amino acids: CASSQRQLSGYTF. The CDR3 nucleotides are TGTGCCAGCAGCCAGCGACAGTTAAGTGGCTACACCTTC. The chain couples TRBV14 to TRBJ1-2, with a possible D match to TRBD1 (5 bases). Germline loops: CDR1 SGHDN, CDR2 FVKESK. This CDR3 has 13 amino acids. Trimming left V 3 bases short and J 7 bases short, with 12 bases between.

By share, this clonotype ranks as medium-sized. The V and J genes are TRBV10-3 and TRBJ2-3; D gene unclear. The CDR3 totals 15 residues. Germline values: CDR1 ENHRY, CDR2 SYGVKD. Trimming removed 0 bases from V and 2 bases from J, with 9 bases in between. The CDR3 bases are TGTGCCATCAGTGAGTCGAGCCCCCACACAGATACGCAGTATTTT. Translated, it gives CAISESSPHTDTQYF.

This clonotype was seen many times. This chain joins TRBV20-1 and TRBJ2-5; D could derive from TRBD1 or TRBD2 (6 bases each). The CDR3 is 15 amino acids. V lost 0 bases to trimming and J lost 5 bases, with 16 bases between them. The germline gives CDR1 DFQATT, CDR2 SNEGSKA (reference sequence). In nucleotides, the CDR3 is TGCAGTGCTAGAGATGGGGGGCTGGTTGAGGAGACCCAGTACTTC. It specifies CSARDGGLVEETQYF.

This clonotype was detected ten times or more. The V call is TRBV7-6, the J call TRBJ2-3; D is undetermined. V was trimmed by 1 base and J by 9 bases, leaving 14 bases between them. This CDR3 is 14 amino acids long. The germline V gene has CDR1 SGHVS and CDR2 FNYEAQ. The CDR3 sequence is CASSLGTGPPTQYF. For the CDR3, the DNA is TGTGCCAGCAGCTTAGGGACCGGGCCCCCAACGCAGTATTTT. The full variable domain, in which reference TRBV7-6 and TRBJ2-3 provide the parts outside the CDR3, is GAGVSQSPRYKVTKRGQDVALRCDPISGHVSLYWYRQALGQGPEFLTYFNYEAQQDKSGLPNDRFSAERPEGSISTLTIQRTEQRDSAMYRCASSLGTGPPTQYFGPGTRLTVL.

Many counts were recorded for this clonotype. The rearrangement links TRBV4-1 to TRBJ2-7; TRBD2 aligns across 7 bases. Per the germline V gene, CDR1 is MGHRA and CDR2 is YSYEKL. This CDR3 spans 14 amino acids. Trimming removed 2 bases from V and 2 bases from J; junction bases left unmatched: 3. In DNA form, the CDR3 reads TGCGCCAGCAGCCAATTTGGGGGGGCCTACGAGCAGTACTTC. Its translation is CASSQFGGAYEQYF.

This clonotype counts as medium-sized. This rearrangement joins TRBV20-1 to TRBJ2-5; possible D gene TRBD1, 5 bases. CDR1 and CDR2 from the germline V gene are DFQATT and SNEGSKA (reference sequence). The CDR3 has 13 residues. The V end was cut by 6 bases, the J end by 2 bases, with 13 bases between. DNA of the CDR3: TGCAGTGCGAGCCCAGGGTCACAAGAGACCCAGTACTTC. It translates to CSASPGSQETQYF.

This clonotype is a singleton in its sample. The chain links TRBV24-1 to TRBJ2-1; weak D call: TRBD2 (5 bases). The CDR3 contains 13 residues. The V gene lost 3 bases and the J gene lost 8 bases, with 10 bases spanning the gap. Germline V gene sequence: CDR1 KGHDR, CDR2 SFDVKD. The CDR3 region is CATSDPSGYEQFF. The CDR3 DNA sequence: TGTGCCACCAGTGATCCCTCGGGGTATGAGCAGTTCTTC.

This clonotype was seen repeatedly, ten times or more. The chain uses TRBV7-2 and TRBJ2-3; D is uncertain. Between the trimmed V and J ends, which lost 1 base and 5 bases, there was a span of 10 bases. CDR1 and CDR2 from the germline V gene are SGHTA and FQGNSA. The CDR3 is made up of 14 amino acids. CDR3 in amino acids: CASSLDGNEDTQYF. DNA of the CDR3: TGTGCCAGCAGCTTAGATGGGAATGAAGATACGCAGTATTTT.

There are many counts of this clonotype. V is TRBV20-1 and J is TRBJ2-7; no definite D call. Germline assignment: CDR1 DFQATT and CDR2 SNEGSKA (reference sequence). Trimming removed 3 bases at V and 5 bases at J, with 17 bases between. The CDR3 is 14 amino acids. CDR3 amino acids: CSASIRVGTDEQYF. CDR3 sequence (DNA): TGCAGTGCTAGTATCCGTGTGGGAACAGACGAGCAGTACTTC.

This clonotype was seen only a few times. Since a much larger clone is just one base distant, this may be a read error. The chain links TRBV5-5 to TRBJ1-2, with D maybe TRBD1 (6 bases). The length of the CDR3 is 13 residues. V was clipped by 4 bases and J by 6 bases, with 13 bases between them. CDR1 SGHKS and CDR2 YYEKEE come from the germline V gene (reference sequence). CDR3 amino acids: CASSPGTIDGYTF. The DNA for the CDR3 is TGTGCCAGCAGCCCCGGGACAATAGATGGCTACACCTTC.

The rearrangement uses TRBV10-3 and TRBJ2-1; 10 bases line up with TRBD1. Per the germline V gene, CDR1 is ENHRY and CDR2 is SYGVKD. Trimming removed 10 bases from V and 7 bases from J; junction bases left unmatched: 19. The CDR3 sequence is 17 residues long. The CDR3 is CATTFTQRQGASNEQFF. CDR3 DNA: TGTGCCACGACTTTCACCCAAAGACAGGGGGCCTCGAATGAGCAGTTCTTC.

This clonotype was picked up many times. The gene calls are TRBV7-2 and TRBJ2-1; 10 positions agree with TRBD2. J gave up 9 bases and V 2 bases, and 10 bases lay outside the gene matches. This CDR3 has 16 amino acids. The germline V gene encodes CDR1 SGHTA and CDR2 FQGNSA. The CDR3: CASSLTSGKGGSEQFF. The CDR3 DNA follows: TGTGCCAGCAGCTTAACTAGCGGGAAAGGGGGAAGTGAGCAGTTCTTC.

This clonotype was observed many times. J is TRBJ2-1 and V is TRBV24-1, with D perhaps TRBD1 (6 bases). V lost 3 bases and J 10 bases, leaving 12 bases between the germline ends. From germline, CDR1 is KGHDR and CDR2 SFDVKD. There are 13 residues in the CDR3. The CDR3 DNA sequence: TGTGCCACCAGTGATCAAATCAGGGGCGAGCAGTTCTTC. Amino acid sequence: CATSDQIRGEQFF.

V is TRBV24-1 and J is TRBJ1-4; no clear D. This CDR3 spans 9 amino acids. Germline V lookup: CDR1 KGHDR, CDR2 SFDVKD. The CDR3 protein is CATNEKLFF. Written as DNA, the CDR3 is TGTGCAACTAATGAAAAACTGTTTTTT.

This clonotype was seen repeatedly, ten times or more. In DNA, the CDR3 is TGTGCCATCAGTGTCCGGGGAGACGGGTCCCAGCATTTT. It encodes CAISVRGDGSQHF. The chain carries TRBV10-3 and TRBJ1-5; D gene uncertain. V was clipped by 4 bases and J by 11 bases, with 15 bases between them. The germline CDR1 and CDR2 sequences are ENHRY and SYGVKD. This CDR3 has 13 amino acids.

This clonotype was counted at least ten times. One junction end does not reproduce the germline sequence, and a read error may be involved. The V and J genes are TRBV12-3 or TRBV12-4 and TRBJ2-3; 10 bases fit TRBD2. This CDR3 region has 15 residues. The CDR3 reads CASSLAGVSPDTQYF. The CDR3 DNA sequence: TGTGCCAGCAGTCTAGCGGGAGTGAGTCCAGATACGCAGTATTTT.

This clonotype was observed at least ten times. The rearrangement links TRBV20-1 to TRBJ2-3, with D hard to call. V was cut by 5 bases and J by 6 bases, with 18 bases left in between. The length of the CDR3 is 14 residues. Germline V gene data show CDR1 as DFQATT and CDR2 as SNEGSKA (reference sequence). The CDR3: CSAGPVGLKDTQYF. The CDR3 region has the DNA TGCAGTGCTGGACCGGTGGGCCTAAAGGATACGCAGTATTTT.